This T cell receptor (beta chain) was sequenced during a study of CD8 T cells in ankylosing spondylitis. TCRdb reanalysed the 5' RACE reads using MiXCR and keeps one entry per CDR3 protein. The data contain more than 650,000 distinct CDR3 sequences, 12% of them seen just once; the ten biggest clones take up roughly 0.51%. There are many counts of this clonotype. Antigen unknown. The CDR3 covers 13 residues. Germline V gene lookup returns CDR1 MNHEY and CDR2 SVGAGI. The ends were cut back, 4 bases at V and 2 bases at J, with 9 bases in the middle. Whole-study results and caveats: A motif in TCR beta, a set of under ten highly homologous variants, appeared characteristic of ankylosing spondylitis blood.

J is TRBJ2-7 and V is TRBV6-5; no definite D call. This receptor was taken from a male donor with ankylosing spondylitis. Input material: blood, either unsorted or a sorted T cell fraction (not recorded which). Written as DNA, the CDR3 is TGTGCCAGCAGTTTAGGCAAGCCCTACGAGCAGTACTTC. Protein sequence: CASSLGKPYEQYF.